Listed here are 5 T cell receptor beta chains from one sample, sequenced in a study of T cell responses to AZD1222 COVID-19 vaccine (dated by TCRdb to the early 2020s). Library construction relied on the immunoSEQ multiplex PCR assay. TCRdb obtained this table from immuneACCESS and retained in-frame rearrangements with V and J assigned. These tables miss some clones; where compared with another copy, unresolved V genes account for less than half of the shortfall, and the remainder is unexplained. The sample table lists about 170,000 clones, just over 90% of them with a count of one. Jointly, the top ten make up about 2.6% of the sample. Per the publication, the time point label means: baseline before first vaccination. The material sequenced was peripheral blood, taken on day 0 of AZD1222 vaccination. The source of these receptors is an adult in good health.

This clone was counted once. J is TRBJ1-5 and V is TRBV7-2; D unresolved. Germline V lookup: CDR1 SGHTA, CDR2 FQGNSA. V dropped 2 bases and J dropped 0 bases, with 11 bases sitting between them. The CDR3 has 16 amino acids. The CDR3 nucleotides read TGTGCCAGCAGCTTACTTCACGGGGTTAGCAATCAGCCCCAGCATTTT. Translation gives CASSLLHGVSNQPQHF. The full variable domain, in which reference TRBV7-2 and TRBJ1-5 provide the parts outside the CDR3, is GAGVSQSPSNKVTEKGKDVELRCDPISGHTALYWYRQSLGQGLEFLIYFQGNSAPDKSGLPSDRFSAERTGGSVSTLTIQRTQQEDSAVYLCASSLLHGVSNQPQHFGDGTRLSIL.

The V call is TRBV9, the J call TRBJ1-6; D perhaps matches TRBD1 (5 bases). This CDR3 contains 18 residues. Germline loops: CDR1 SGDLS, CDR2 YYNGEE. Trimming removed 4 bases from V and 5 bases from J, with 22 bases in between. The CDR3 sequence is CASSTRLPDSPHNSPLHF. The CDR3 DNA reads as TGTGCCAGCAGCACCCGCCTCCCCGACAGCCCACATAATTCACCCCTCCACTTT.

V and J are TRBV2 and TRBJ1-6, with TRBD1 matching 7 bases. From germline, CDR1 is SNHLY and CDR2 FYNNEI. V lost 4 bases, J lost 10 bases, and 10 bases stayed unmatched. The CDR3 is 15 amino acids. CDR3 bases: TGTGCCAGCAGTGGATCGGACAGGAGTTGGTCACCCCTCCACTTT. Translating it yields CASSGSDRSWSPLHF.

In this sample, this clone turned up once. The chain links TRBV19 to TRBJ1-6; tentative D call: TRBD1 (6 bases). CDR1 is LNHDA, CDR2 SQIVND, per germline (reference sequence). V shed 7 bases and J shed 0 bases, with 10 bases lying between them. The length of the CDR3 is 15 residues. The CDR3 protein is CASIGQSSYNSPLHF. In nucleotides, the CDR3 is TGTGCCAGTATTGGACAGAGCTCCTATAATTCACCCCTCCACTTT.

The chain employs TRBV10-3 and TRBJ2-2, with D perhaps being TRBD1 or TRBD2 (5 bases each). Per germline, CDR1 ENHRY and CDR2 SYGVKD. The ends were cut back, 10 bases at V and 6 bases at J, with 30 bases in the middle. The CDR3 covers 18 residues. The CDR3 spells CATRDDGGGRTKPGELFF. The CDR3 DNA sequence: TGTGCCACCAGGGACGACGGTGGGGGACGGACAAAACCCGGGGAGCTGTTTTTT.